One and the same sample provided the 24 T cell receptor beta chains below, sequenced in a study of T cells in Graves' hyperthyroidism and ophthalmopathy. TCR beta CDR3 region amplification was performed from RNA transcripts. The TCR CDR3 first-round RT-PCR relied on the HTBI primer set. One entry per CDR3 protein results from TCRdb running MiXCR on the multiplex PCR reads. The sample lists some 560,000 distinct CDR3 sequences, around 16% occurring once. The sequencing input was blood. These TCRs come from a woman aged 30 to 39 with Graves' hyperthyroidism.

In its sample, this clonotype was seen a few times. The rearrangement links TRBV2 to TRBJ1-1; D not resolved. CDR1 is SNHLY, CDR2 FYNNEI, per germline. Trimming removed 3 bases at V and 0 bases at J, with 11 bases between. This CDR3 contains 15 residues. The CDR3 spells CASSERTPMNTEAFF. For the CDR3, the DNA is TGTGCCAGCAGTGAGCGGACCCCTATGAACACTGAAGCTTTCTTT.

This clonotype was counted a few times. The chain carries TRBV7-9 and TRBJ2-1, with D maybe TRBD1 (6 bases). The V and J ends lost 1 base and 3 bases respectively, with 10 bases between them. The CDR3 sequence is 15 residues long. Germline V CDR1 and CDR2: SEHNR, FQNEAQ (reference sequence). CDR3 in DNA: TGTGCCAGCAGCTTAGTTGACAGGAACTACAATGAGCAGTTCTTC. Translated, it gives CASSLVDRNYNEQFF.

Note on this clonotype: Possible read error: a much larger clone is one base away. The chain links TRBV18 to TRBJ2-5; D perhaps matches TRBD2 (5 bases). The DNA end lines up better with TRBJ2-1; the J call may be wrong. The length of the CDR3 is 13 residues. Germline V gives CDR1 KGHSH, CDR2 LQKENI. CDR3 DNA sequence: TGTGCCAGCTCACCATCGGGTAGCGAGCACCAGTTCTTC. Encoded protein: CASSPSGSEHQFF.

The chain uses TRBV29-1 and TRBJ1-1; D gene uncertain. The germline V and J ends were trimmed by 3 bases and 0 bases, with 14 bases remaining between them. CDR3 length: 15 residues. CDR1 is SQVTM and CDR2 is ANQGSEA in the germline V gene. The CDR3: CSVDLRQSLNTEAFF. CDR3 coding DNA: TGCAGCGTTGACCTTCGCCAATCTCTGAACACTGAAGCTTTCTTT.

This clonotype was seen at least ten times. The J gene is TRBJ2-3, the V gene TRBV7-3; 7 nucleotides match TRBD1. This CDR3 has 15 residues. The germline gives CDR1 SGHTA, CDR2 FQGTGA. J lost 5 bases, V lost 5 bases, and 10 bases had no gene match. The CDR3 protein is CASSLQQGHQDTQYF. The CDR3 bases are TGTGCCAGCAGCCTCCAACAGGGGCACCAAGATACGCAGTATTTT.

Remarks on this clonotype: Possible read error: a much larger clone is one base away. CDR3 nucleotides: TGTGCCATCAGACTAGAGGGGACTAACGGCTTGGAGCAGTACTTC. Encoded protein: CAIRLEGTNGLEQYF. The chain has TRBV10-3 and TRBJ2-7; 7 nucleotides line up with TRBD2. The CDR3 covers 15 residues. The J segment lost 7 bases and the V segment lost 6 bases, leaving 15 bases of the junction unmatched. CDR1 and CDR2 (germline): ENHRY, SYGVKD.

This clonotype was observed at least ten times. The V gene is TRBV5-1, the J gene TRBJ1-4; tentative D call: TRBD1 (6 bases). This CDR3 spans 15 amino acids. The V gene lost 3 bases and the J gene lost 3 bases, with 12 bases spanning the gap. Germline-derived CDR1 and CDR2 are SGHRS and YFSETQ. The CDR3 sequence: CASSWRQAPNEKLFF. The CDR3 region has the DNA TGCGCCAGCAGCTGGAGACAGGCCCCTAATGAAAAACTGTTTTTT.

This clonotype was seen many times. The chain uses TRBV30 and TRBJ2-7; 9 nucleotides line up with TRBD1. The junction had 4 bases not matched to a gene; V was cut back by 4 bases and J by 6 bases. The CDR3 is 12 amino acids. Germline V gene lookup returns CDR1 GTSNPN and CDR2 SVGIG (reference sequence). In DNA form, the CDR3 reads TGTGCCTGGAAGGGACAGGGCATCGAGCAGTACTTC. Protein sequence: CAWKGQGIEQYF.

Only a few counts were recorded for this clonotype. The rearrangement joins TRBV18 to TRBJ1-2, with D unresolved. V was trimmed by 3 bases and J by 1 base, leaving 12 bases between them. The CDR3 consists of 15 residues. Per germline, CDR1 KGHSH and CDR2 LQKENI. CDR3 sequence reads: CASSPAGRLNYGYTF. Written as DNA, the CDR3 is TGTGCCAGCTCACCGGCTGGGAGACTTAACTATGGCTACACCTTC.

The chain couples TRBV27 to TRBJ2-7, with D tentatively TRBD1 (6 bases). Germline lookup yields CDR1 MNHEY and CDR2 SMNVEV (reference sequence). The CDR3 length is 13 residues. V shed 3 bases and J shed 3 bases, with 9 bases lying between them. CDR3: CASSFARGYEQYF. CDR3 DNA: TGTGCCAGCAGTTTCGCCAGGGGCTACGAGCAGTACTTC.

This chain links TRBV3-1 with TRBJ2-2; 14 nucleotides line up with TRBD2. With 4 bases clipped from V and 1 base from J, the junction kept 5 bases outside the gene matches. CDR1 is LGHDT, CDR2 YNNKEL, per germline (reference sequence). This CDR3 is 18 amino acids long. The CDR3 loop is CASSLGLAGGLNTGELFF. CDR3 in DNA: TGTGCCAGCAGCCTTGGACTAGCGGGAGGATTGAACACCGGGGAGCTGTTTTTT. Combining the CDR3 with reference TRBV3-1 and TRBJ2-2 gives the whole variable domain DTAVSQTPKYLVTQMGNDKSIKCEQNLGHDTMYWYKQDSKKFLKIMFSYNNKELIINETVPNRFSPKSPDKAHLNLHINSLELGDSAVYFCASSLGLAGGLNTGELFFGEGSRLTVL.

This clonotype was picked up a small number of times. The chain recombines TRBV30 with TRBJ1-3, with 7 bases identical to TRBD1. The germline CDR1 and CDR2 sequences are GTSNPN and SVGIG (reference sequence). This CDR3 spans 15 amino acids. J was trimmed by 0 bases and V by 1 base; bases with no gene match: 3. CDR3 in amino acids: CAWSGRDSSGNTIYF. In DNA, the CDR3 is TGTGCCTGGAGTGGCCGGGACAGCTCTGGAAACACCATATATTTT.

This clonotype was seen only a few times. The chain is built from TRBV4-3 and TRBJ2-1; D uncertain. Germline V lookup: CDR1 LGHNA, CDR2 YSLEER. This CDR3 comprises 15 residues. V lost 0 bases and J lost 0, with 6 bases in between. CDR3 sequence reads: CASSQDLSSYNEQFF. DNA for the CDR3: TGCGCCAGCAGCCAAGATCTGAGCTCCTACAATGAGCAGTTCTTC.

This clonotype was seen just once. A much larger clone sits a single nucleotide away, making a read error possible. CDR3 nucleotide sequence: TGCAGTGCTACCCCCTACTTCCTGAGTGGGTCCTCCTACGGGCAGTACTTC. Its protein is CSATPYFLSGSSYGQYF. The rearrangement uses TRBV20-1 and TRBJ2-7; no firm D call. CDR3 size: 17 residues. Germline CDR1 is DFQATT and CDR2 is SNEGSKA (reference sequence).

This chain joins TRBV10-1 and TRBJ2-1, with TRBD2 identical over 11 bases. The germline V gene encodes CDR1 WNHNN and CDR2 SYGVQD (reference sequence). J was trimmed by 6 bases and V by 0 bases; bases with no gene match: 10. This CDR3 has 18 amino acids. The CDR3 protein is CASSESSASGRKGNEQFF. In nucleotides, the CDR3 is TGCGCCAGCAGTGAGTCTTCGGCTAGCGGGAGGAAGGGCAATGAGCAGTTCTTC.

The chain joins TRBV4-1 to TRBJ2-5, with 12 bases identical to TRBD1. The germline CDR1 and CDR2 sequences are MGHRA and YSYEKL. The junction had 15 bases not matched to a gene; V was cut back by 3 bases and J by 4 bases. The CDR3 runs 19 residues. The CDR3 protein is CASSHTLGGQGAPRETQYF. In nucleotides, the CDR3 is TGCGCCAGCAGCCATACCCTGGGGGGACAGGGGGCGCCTCGAGAGACCCAGTACTTC.

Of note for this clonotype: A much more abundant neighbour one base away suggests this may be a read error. The CDR3 sequence: CASALSFGGQETQYF. The CDR3 DNA follows: TGTGCCAGCGCGTTGAGTTTCGGGGGCCAAGAGACCCAGTACTTC. The chain recombines TRBV27 with TRBJ2-5, with D possibly matching TRBD2 (6 bases). CDR1 and CDR2 (germline): MNHEY, SMNVEV (reference sequence). This CDR3 has 15 amino acids. V lost 8 bases to trimming and J lost 1 base, with 17 bases between them.

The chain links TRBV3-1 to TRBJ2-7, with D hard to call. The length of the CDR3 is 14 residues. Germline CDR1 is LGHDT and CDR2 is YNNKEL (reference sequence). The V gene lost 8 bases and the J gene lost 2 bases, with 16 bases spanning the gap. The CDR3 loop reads CASAPPEPPYEQYF. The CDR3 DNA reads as TGTGCCAGCGCCCCTCCGGAGCCTCCCTACGAGCAGTACTTC.

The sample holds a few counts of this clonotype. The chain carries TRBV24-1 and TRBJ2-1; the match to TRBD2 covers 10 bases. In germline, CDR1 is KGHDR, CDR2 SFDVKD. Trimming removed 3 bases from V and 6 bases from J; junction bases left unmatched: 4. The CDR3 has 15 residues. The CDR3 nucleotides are TGTGCCACCAGTGATCCCATAGCGGGAGGCAATGAGCAGTTCTTC. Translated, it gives CATSDPIAGGNEQFF.

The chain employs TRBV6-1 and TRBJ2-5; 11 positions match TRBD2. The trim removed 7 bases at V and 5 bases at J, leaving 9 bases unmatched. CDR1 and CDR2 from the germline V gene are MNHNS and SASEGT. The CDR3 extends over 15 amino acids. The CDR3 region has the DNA TGTGCCAGCAAACCACTAGCGGGGGCAGAGGAGACCCAGTACTTC. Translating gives CASKPLAGAEETQYF.

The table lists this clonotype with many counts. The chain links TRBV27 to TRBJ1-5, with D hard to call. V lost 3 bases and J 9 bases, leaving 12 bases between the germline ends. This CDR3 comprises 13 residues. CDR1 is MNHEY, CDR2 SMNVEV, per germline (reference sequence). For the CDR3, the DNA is TGTGCCAGCAGTTTTGACGGCAATTGGCCCCAGCATTTT. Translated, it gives CASSFDGNWPQHF.

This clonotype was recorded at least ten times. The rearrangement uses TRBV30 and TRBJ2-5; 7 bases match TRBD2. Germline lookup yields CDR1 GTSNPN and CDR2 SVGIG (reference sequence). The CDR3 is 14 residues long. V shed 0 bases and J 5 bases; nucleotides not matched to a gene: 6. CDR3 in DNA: TGTGCCTGGAGTGTAGGCCGGGGAGGGGAGACCCAGTACTTC. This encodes CAWSVGRGGETQYF.

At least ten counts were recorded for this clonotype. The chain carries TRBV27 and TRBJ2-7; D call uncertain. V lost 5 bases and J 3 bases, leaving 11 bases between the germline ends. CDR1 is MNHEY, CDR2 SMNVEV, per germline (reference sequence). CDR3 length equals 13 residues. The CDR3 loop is CASSQNIDYEQYF. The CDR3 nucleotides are TGTGCCAGCAGTCAGAATATCGACTACGAGCAGTACTTC.

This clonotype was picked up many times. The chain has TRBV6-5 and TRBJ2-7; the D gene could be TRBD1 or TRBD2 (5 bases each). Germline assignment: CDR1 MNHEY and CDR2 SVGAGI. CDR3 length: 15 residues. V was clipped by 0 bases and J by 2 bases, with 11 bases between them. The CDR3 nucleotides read TGTGCCAGCAGTTACTCGGGAGACAGTCCCTACGAGCAGTACTTC. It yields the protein CASSYSGDSPYEQYF.